The entry below gives a single T cell receptor beta chain sequence along with its context. After removal of 3 bases from V and 5 bases from J, the junction contained 10 bases not matched to a gene. This CDR3 has 16 residues. Germline V gene sequence: CDR1 SGHRS, CDR2 YFSETQ. The data belong to a study of blood T cell repertoires in COVID-19. Recruitment covered 20 to 25 US areas and drew participants whose ages spanned about 18 to 100 years. Participants' own reports of clinical history determined their cohort assignment. Symptom resolution, clearance, or two negative PCRs marked the recovered donors of Cohort 3. Original analysis: Researchers report that nucleated cell counts were estimated from reference gene primer amplification. Repertoires were generated with immunoSEQ multiplex PCR, while TCRdb's copy carries only in-frame clones and drops some. That table gives V, J and clone size, and the DNA gave D and trimming. In the table there are some 300,000 clones, around 90% of which are singletons.

This sequence joins TRBV5-1 and TRBJ1-1; 10 nucleotides align to TRBD1. The material sequenced was PBMCs or T cells enriched from blood (not recorded which). This clonotype originated in a woman aged 25 to 39 who had recovered from COVID-19. CDR3 protein: CASSWQTGGVGTEAFF. The CDR3 nucleotides are TGCGCCAGCAGCTGGCAGACAGGGGGCGTTGGTACTGAAGCTTTCTTT.